This entry lists 5 T cell receptor beta chains sequenced from one sample in a study of regulatory T cells in long-lasting Graves disease. Combining iRepertoire HTBI primers with Arm-PCR of CDR3 regions, the authors built TCR beta libraries. Each CDR3 protein gets one entry after TCRdb re-called the multiplex PCR reads with MiXCR. The data show hundreds of thousands of distinct CDR3 sequences, 12% seen once. Described time point: newly diagnosed GD, antithyroid drugs for less than 3 months. The TCR library used RNA extracted from PBMCs. These same data were also listed under a study on T cells in Graves' hyperthyroidism and ophthalmopathy.

This specimen was peripheral blood mononuclear cells (PBMCs), taken at new diagnosis, from a patient treated with antithyroid drugs. Receptors were obtained from a woman in her 30s with Graves disease.

This clonotype came up many times. This chain links TRBV29-1 with TRBJ1-1; perhaps TRBD1 as D (5 bases). Trimming removed 7 bases at V and 1 base at J, with 19 bases between. Per germline, CDR1 SQVTM and CDR2 ANQGSEA. CDR3 length: 15 residues. Here the CDR3 reads CSAGSRSRGNTEAFF. The CDR3 nucleotides read TGCAGCGCTGGCTCCCGATCAAGGGGGAACACTGAAGCTTTCTTT.

This rearrangement joins TRBV4-3 to TRBJ2-6; D is undetermined. Between the trimmed V and J ends, which lost 0 bases and 0 bases, there was a span of 6 bases. The CDR3 extends over 16 amino acids. Germline values: CDR1 LGHNA, CDR2 YSLEER. The CDR3 reads CASSQDLSSGANVLTF. The DNA for the CDR3 is TGCGCCAGCAGCCAAGATCTGAGCTCTGGGGCCAACGTCCTGACTTTC.

This chain joins TRBV29-1 and TRBJ2-3, with a weak D call TRBD2 (6 bases). Germline loops: CDR1 SQVTM, CDR2 ANQGSEA. The V end was cut by 4 bases, the J end by 4 bases, with 21 bases between. The CDR3 length is 16 residues. The CDR3, as DNA: TGCAGCGTTGGAGGCGGAAAGGCGGGACGGGCAGATACGCAGTATTTT. Translation: CSVGGGKAGRADTQYF.

V and J are TRBV2 and TRBJ2-3; TRBD2 might be the D (5 bases). The CDR3 has 16 residues. V was shortened by 0 bases and J by 2 bases, with 12 bases between the two germline ends. Germline V CDR1 and CDR2: SNHLY, FYNNEI. The CDR3 here is CASSEALGLDTDTQYF. The CDR3 bases are TGTGCCAGCAGTGAAGCGCTCGGACTTGACACAGATACGCAGTATTTT.

This clonotype occurred many times. V and J are TRBV18 and TRBJ1-2, with a weak D call TRBD1 (5 bases). The CDR3 contains 14 residues. Germline V gene lookup returns CDR1 KGHSH and CDR2 LQKENI. V dropped 8 bases and J dropped 3 bases, with 16 bases sitting between them. In nucleotides, the CDR3 is TGTGCCAGCACGCCCGAACAGGCTCACTATGGCTACACCTTC. This translates into CASTPEQAHYGYTF.